Sequencing of this TCR beta chain was carried out in a study of T cells expressing NK-cell markers. From its re-call of the 5' RACE reads, TCRdb lists each CDR3 protein once, without DNA. The sample's table shows a few hundred thousand distinct CDR3 sequences. Sequencing was carried out using blood T cells: a sorted CD56 or NKG2C T cell subset, CD4+ or CD8+ T cells, or bulk PBMC T cells (not recorded which). The sequence came from a man aged 18 to 29 in good health.

The CDR3: CASSLLGGLNTEAFF. This rearrangement joins TRBV5-1 to TRBJ1-1. The CDR3 consists of 15 residues. Germline CDR1 SGHRS, CDR2 YFSETQ.